This T cell receptor (beta chain) came from a study of T cell responses to AZD1222 COVID-19 vaccine. Study in general: Analysis merged second doses at about 4 or about 12 weeks.

Worth noting for this clone: Its antigen is undetermined.

Whole-study results and caveats: The breadth and depth of Spike-specific TCRs increased once two AZD1222 doses had been given. The donor group comprised mostly white British people and more females; the analysis possibly underestimated clonal diversity. AZD1222 recipients seropositive at baseline numbered only 5 to 7.

Clones were sequenced by immunoSEQ multiplex PCR, and TCRdb holds only the in-frame ones, with some missing. Of approximately 79,000 clones listed, about 87% are singletons. The CDR3 covers 16 residues. Germline CDR1 LGHNA, CDR2 YNFKEQ. Trimming shortened V by 5 bases and J by 4 bases, and 18 bases separated the two germline ends. The receptor was isolated from an adult in good health. The material sequenced was peripheral blood, taken on day 0 of AZD1222 vaccination. V gene TRBV4-2 combines with J gene TRBJ2-1; D unclear. The CDR3 loop is CASSSTAYDSYNEQFF. CDR3 DNA: TGTGCCAGCAGCTCCACCGCCTACGATTCATACAATGAGCAGTTCTTC.